This entry lists 15 T cell receptor beta chains sequenced from one sample in a study of blood T cells in healthy people across ages. Together with a sample-barcoded 5' primer, a J-beta primer mix was included in a second PCR lasting roughly 6 to 12 cycles. Via MiXCR, TCRdb re-called the 5' RACE reads, giving one row per CDR3 protein. This sample yields 600,000 or so distinct CDR3 sequences, of which around a fifth are seen a single time; approximately 3.7% belongs to the top ten. The sample consisted of blood. The origin of the receptors is a man aged 65-85 years in good health.

This clonotype was observed a few times. The chain combines TRBV28 with TRBJ1-2; 7 bases agree with TRBD1. Germline loops: CDR1 MDHEN, CDR2 SYDVKM. The CDR3 length is 13 residues. V shed 6 bases, J shed 2 bases, and the junction held 3 bases outside the gene matches. The CDR3 sequence: CASRRQGNYGYTF. For the CDR3, the DNA is TGTGCCAGCAGGAGACAGGGAAACTATGGCTACACCTTC.

The sample holds a few counts of this clonotype. This chain's CDR3 is CASSVGQGNGEQYF. CDR3 sequence (DNA): TGTGCCAGCAGCGTTGGACAGGGGAACGGCGAGCAGTACTTC. The chain couples TRBV9 to TRBJ2-5; the match to TRBD1 covers 9 bases. The last part of the DNA fits TRBJ2-7 better; the J call may be wrong. This CDR3 has 14 amino acids. Germline-derived CDR1 and CDR2 are SGDLS and YYNGEE.

The rearrangement joins TRBV20-1 to TRBJ2-5, with D maybe TRBD2 (5 bases). The length of the CDR3 is 17 residues. Trimming cost V 0 bases and J 0 bases, with 17 bases left between them. Looked up from germline, CDR1 is DFQATT and CDR2 is SNEGSKA (reference sequence). The chain's CDR3 is CSARDLKSGIHQETQYF. The CDR3 DNA sequence: TGCAGTGCTAGAGATCTCAAGTCGGGGATACACCAAGAGACCCAGTACTTC.

The rearrangement joins TRBV28 to TRBJ2-7; D might be TRBD1 (6 bases). The CDR3 has 15 amino acids. V was trimmed by 4 bases and J by 2 bases, leaving 15 bases between them. Looked up from germline, CDR1 is MDHEN and CDR2 is SYDVKM. For the CDR3, the DNA is TGTGCCAGCAGTTCTCCCGGACAGACTACCTACGAGCAGTACTTC. Translation gives CASSSPGQTTYEQYF.

This sequence joins TRBV6-2 or TRBV6-3 and TRBJ2-5; 7 bases map to TRBD2. Trimming took 0 bases from V and 7 from J; bases not matched to a gene: 8. This CDR3 has 15 residues. Germline loops: CDR1 MNHEY, CDR2 SVGEGT. CDR3 amino acids: CASSYSASGMGTQYF. The CDR3 DNA sequence: TGTGCCAGCAGTTACTCCGCCAGCGGGATGGGGACCCAGTACTTC.

This clonotype was seen just once. CDR3 region: CSADAQAGTGYTF. The CDR3 nucleotides read TGCAGTGCTGACGCACAGGCAGGGACGGGCTACACCTTC. The rearrangement uses TRBV20-1 and TRBJ1-2; perhaps TRBD1 as D (5 bases). Trimming removed 5 bases at V and 8 bases at J, with 18 bases between. CDR3 length equals 13 residues. Germline-derived CDR1 and CDR2 are DFQATT and SNEGSKA (reference sequence).

This chain links TRBV7-2 with TRBJ2-7; D could derive from TRBD1 or TRBD2 (6 bases each). Trimming removed 8 bases at V and 0 bases at J, with 17 bases between. This CDR3 has 15 residues. Germline CDR1 is SGHTA and CDR2 is FQGNSA. CDR3 amino acids: CASGLGGVSSYEQYF. The DNA for the CDR3 is TGTGCCAGCGGTTTGGGGGGCGTGAGCTCCTACGAGCAGTACTTC.

V is TRBV2 and J is TRBJ2-3, with a possible D match to TRBD2 (6 bases). The V end lost 6 bases, the J end lost 1 base, and 11 bases lay between the germline ends. The CDR3 is 14 amino acids. Per the germline V gene, CDR1 is SNHLY and CDR2 is FYNNEI. In DNA, the CDR3 is TGTGCCAGCAGCGCGGGACTCCGCACAGATACGCAGTATTTT. Translated: CASSAGLRTDTQYF. Complete variable domain (other parts from reference TRBV2 and TRBJ2-3): EPEVTQTPSHQVTQMGQEVILRCVPISNHLYFYWYRQILGQKVEFLVSFYNNEISEKSEIFDDQFSVERPDGSNFTLKIRSTKLEDSAMYFCASSAGLRTDTQYFGPGTRLTVL.

This clonotype was seen ten or more times. This chain links TRBV5-1 with TRBJ2-7; 7 bases agree with TRBD2. The CDR3 totals 17 residues. The trim removed 0 bases at V and 1 base at J, leaving 10 bases unmatched. From germline, CDR1 is SGHRS and CDR2 YFSETQ. CDR3 nucleotides: TGCGCCAGCAGCTTGGGGGGCGCTAGCGGTGGTTCCTACGAGCAGTACTTC. Its protein product is CASSLGGASGGSYEQYF.

The rearrangement links TRBV7-9 to TRBJ1-1; D may be TRBD1 (5 bases). Trimming took off 3 bases at V and 4 bases at J, with 12 bases between the two ends. Germline loops: CDR1 SEHNR, CDR2 FQNEAQ (reference sequence). The CDR3 consists of 14 residues. CDR3: CASSFGAHGTEAFF. CDR3 DNA: TGTGCCAGCAGCTTCGGGGCCCACGGCACTGAAGCTTTCTTT. Supplemented by reference TRBV7-9 and TRBJ1-1, the full variable domain reads DTGVSQNPRHKITKRGQNVTFRCDPISEHNRLYWYRQTLGQGPEFLTYFQNEAQLEKSRLLSDRFSAERPKGSFSTLEIQRTEQGDSAMYLCASSFGAHGTEAFFGQGTRLTVV.

This clonotype has more than one count but fewer than ten. The V and J genes are TRBV20-1 and TRBJ2-2; TRBD2 aligns across 7 bases. The V segment lost 0 bases and the J segment 6 bases; nucleotides outside the gene matches: 7. This CDR3 spans 15 amino acids. Germline V gene data show CDR1 as DFQATT and CDR2 as SNEGSKA (reference sequence). DNA of the CDR3: TGCAGTGCTAGAGATGGCGGGAGAGGGGCCGGGGAGCTGTTTTTT. It encodes CSARDGGRGAGELFF.

The genes are TRBV20-1 and TRBJ2-5; D possibly corresponds to TRBD1 (6 bases). Germline-derived CDR1 and CDR2 are DFQATT and SNEGSKA (reference sequence). The ends were cut back, 5 bases at V and 2 bases at J, with 15 bases in the middle. CDR3 size: 14 residues. The CDR3 nucleotides are TGCAGTGCTTTCCGGGACACACGACAAGAGACCCAGTACTTC. As protein: CSAFRDTRQETQYF.

This clonotype was found a few times. This chain uses TRBV29-1 with TRBJ2-1; D might be TRBD1 (5 bases). Germline loops: CDR1 SQVTM, CDR2 ANQGSEA. CDR3 size: 14 residues. V lost 5 bases and J 4 bases, leaving 15 bases between the germline ends. The chain's CDR3 is CSVQPGQGYNEQFF. Written as DNA, the CDR3 is TGCAGCGTTCAGCCGGGTCAGGGTTACAATGAGCAGTTCTTC.

The V gene is TRBV19, the J gene TRBJ2-1; 11 nucleotides agree with TRBD2. Germline V gives CDR1 LNHDA, CDR2 SQIVND (reference sequence). CDR3 length: 14 amino acids. The trim removed 3 bases at V and 10 bases at J, leaving 5 bases unmatched. DNA of the CDR3: TGTGCCAGTAGTATCCTAGCGGGAGGTGGCGAGCAGTTCTTC. Translating it yields CASSILAGGGEQFF.

At least ten counts were recorded for this clonotype. The chain recombines TRBV6-6 with TRBJ2-5, with a tentative D call TRBD2 (5 bases). Germline CDR1 and CDR2: MNHNY and SVGAGI (reference sequence). This CDR3 spans 14 amino acids. V dropped 6 bases and J dropped 4 bases, with 15 bases sitting between them. The CDR3 sequence is CASRLKRGLETQYF. DNA of the CDR3: TGTGCCAGCAGGTTAAAACGAGGGCTAGAGACCCAGTACTTC.